These 29 T cell receptor beta chains share one sample of origin, sequenced in a study of graft-versus-host responses after intestinal transplantation. Their recognized antigens are unknown. Clones were sequenced by immunoSEQ multiplex PCR, and TCRdb holds only the in-frame ones, with some missing. The data show approximately 49,000 clones, with about 95% seen just once and approximately 0.2% held by the top ten. This sample comprised unstimulated CD8+ T cells sorted from spleen or lymph node cells, obtained before transplant. These receptor sequences come from a human donor who was the organ donor for an intestinal transplant.

V gene TRBV4-3 combines with J gene TRBJ1-1, with TRBD1 as a possible D gene (5 bases). The CDR3 length is 13 residues. V dropped 1 base and J dropped 5 bases, with 8 bases sitting between them. Germline values: CDR1 LGHNA, CDR2 YSLEER. In DNA, the CDR3 is TGCGCCAGCAGCCAAGCAGGGATTACTGAAGCTTTCTTT. Translated, it gives CASSQAGITEAFF.

This clone was detected only once. This chain links TRBV7-9 with TRBJ1-1; D ambiguous. V lost 5 bases and J 0 bases, leaving 16 bases between the germline ends. This CDR3 spans 16 amino acids. Germline V gene data show CDR1 as SEHNR and CDR2 as FQNEAQ (reference sequence). The CDR3 DNA sequence: TGTGCCAGCAGCCCTGCGGCGGTCGGCCTGAACACTGAAGCTTTCTTT. This sequence encodes CASSPAAVGLNTEAFF.

V gene TRBV21-1 combines with J gene TRBJ1-1; TRBD1 is the table's D call, not checked against the DNA. TRBV21-1 is labeled a pseudogene. The CDR3 runs to 15 residues. The DNA of the CDR3 is TGTGCCAGCAGGGACAGAACGGGCGGGAACACTGAAGCTTTCTTT. Translated: CASRDRTGGNTEAFF.

The CDR3 sequence is CASSAGQGFGYNEQFF. The DNA of the CDR3 is TGTGCCAGCAGTGCGGGACAGGGGTTTGGCTACAATGAGCAGTTCTTC. This rearrangement joins TRBV28 to TRBJ2-1, with 10 bases that match TRBD1. Unmatched junction bases numbered 7, after V lost 5 bases and J lost 3 bases. There are 16 residues in the CDR3. Germline lookup yields CDR1 MDHEN and CDR2 SYDVKM.

V usage is TRBV7-6 and J usage is TRBJ2-1; 10 positions agree with TRBD2. The CDR3 totals 18 residues. With V trimmed by 5 bases and J by 9 bases, 19 bases remained unmatched. Looked up from germline, CDR1 is SGHVS and CDR2 is FNYEAQ. The DNA of the CDR3 is TGTGCCAGCAGCCTTTTAGTGGAGCGGGGGGGCCTGCTTAGTGAGCAGTTCTTC. It codes for CASSLLVERGGLLSEQFF.

In nucleotides, the CDR3 is TGTGCCAGCAGTTATCCGGGACTAGCGGGGGAGGATACGCAGTATTTT. It specifies CASSYPGLAGEDTQYF. This chain uses TRBV7-2 with TRBJ2-3; 14 bases fit TRBD2. This CDR3 is 16 amino acids long. CDR1 is SGHTA, CDR2 FQGNSA, per germline. J was trimmed by 6 bases and V by 6 bases; bases with no gene match: 8.

CDR3 loop: CASSSLLKGYGVQETQYF. Here the CDR3 DNA reads TGTGCCAGCAGCTCCCTACTAAAGGGCTATGGGGTCCAAGAGACCCAGTACTTC. This chain joins TRBV7-9 and TRBJ2-5; D call uncertain. CDR1 is SEHNR, CDR2 FQNEAQ, per germline (reference sequence). Trimming cost V 4 bases and J 1 base, with 22 bases left between them. The CDR3 consists of 18 residues.

This chain links TRBV7-8 with TRBJ2-1; 8 bases map to TRBD1. The V segment lost 4 bases and the J segment 9 bases; nucleotides outside the gene matches: 8. Germline loops: CDR1 SGHVS, CDR2 FQNEAQ. The length of the CDR3 is 14 residues. The CDR3 sequence is CASSWTGLQGEQFF. The CDR3 nucleotides read TGTGCCAGCAGCTGGACAGGGTTGCAGGGTGAGCAGTTCTTC.

This chain connects TRBV7-6 to TRBJ1-3; D not certain. Germline V gene sequence: CDR1 SGHVS, CDR2 FNYEAQ. Trimming stripped 2 bases from V and 0 bases from J, with 8 bases between. There are 15 residues in the CDR3. This chain's CDR3 is CASSLTGGSGNTIYF. The CDR3 DNA is TGTGCCAGCAGCTTAACCGGCGGCTCTGGAAACACCATATATTTT.

The chain carries TRBV9 and TRBJ2-5, with 7 bases identical to TRBD2. Germline CDR1 reads SGDLS; CDR2 reads YYNGEE. This CDR3 is 14 amino acids long. V shed 6 bases, J shed 5 bases, and the junction held 10 bases outside the gene matches. The CDR3 sequence: CASTGTIEEETQYF. As DNA, the CDR3 is TGTGCCAGCACCGGGACTATTGAGGAGGAGACCCAGTACTTC.

The V and J genes are TRBV6-5 and TRBJ1-1; D is undetermined. V lost 7 bases and J 2 bases, leaving 11 bases between the germline ends. The length of the CDR3 is 13 residues. Germline V lookup: CDR1 MNHEY, CDR2 SVGAGI. For the CDR3, the DNA is TGTGCCAGCACCATTTCAACAAACACTGAAGCTTTCTTT. The encoded protein is CASTISTNTEAFF.

As to this clone: At one boundary the junction diverges from the germline segment, which might be a read error. This sequence joins TRBV27 and TRBJ2-7; 10 bases fit TRBD2. CDR1 and CDR2 (germline): MNHEY, SMNVEV (reference sequence). The CDR3 totals 16 residues. This chain's CDR3 is CASSSTLAGNAVQTHF. The CDR3 DNA reads as TGTGCCAGCAGTTCCACACTAGCGGGGAATGCGGTCCAGACACACTTC.

This chain connects TRBV28 to TRBJ1-5; possible D gene TRBD1, 5 bases. V was clipped by 1 base and J by 2 bases, with 12 bases between them. The CDR3 has 16 amino acids. Germline V gives CDR1 MDHEN, CDR2 SYDVKM. The chain's CDR3 is CASSLLGVLGNQPQHF. The CDR3 DNA is TGTGCCAGCAGTTTATTGGGGGTCCTCGGCAATCAGCCCCAGCATTTT.

CDR3 loop: CASSLVPGTGNGYTF. The CDR3, as DNA: TGTGCCAGCAGCTTAGTTCCCGGGACAGGGAATGGCTACACCTTC. The chain uses TRBV11-2 and TRBJ1-2, with 9 bases matching TRBD1. Losses at the gene ends were 1 base for V and 6 bases for J; bases not matched to a gene: 6. The germline V gene encodes CDR1 SGHAT and CDR2 FQNNGV. The CDR3 contains 15 residues.

This rearrangement joins TRBV30 to TRBJ2-3; D gene ambiguous. This CDR3 contains 14 residues. Germline loops: CDR1 GTSNPN, CDR2 SVGIG (reference sequence). The V gene lost 1 base and the J gene lost 7 bases, with 15 bases spanning the gap. The CDR3 sequence is CAWSGQADPHTQYF. The CDR3 coding sequence is TGTGCCTGGAGTGGGCAGGCCGACCCTCATACGCAGTATTTT.

J is TRBJ1-5 and V is TRBV28, with 7 bases aligning to TRBD1. The trim removed 2 bases at V and 5 bases at J, leaving 6 bases unmatched. The germline V gene encodes CDR1 MDHEN and CDR2 SYDVKM. This CDR3 is built from 15 residues. Here the CDR3 DNA reads TGTGCCAGCAGTTTAATGGACAGGAAGGATCAGCCCCAGCATTTT. This gives the protein CASSLMDRKDQPQHF.

The gene calls are TRBV30 and TRBJ1-1, with D uncertain. Germline V CDR1 and CDR2: GTSNPN, SVGIG (reference sequence). This CDR3 has 13 amino acids. V gave up 0 bases and J gave up 1 base, with 6 bases separating them. The CDR3 bases are TGTGCCTGGAGTGTGGGCCAGAACACTGAAGCTTTCTTT. Protein: CAWSVGQNTEAFF.

The chain combines TRBV27 with TRBJ1-5; D remains ambiguous. Looked up from germline, CDR1 is MNHEY and CDR2 is SMNVEV (reference sequence). V lost 0 bases and J 0 bases, leaving 3 bases between the germline ends. The CDR3 has 14 residues. CDR3 sequence: CASSLSASNQPQHF. The CDR3 region has the DNA TGTGCCAGCAGTTTATCGGCTAGCAATCAGCCCCAGCATTTT.

CDR3 DNA sequence: TGCGCCAGCAGCGACCGACTAGCGGTGAGCACCGGGGAGCTGTTTTTT. It encodes CASSDRLAVSTGELFF. The chain is built from TRBV5-1 and TRBJ2-2; the match to TRBD2 covers 9 bases. This CDR3 has 16 amino acids. CDR1 and CDR2 (germline): SGHRS, YFSETQ. V dropped 4 bases and J dropped 4; count of bases not matched to a gene: 8.

The rearrangement uses TRBV2 and TRBJ1-1; D gene ambiguous. CDR3 size: 15 residues. Trimming removed 3 bases at V and 8 bases at J, with 19 bases between. Germline V gene sequence: CDR1 SNHLY, CDR2 FYNNEI. The CDR3 loop is CASSDIRMSEREAFF. The CDR3 coding sequence is TGTGCCAGCAGTGATATCAGAATGTCAGAGCGAGAAGCTTTCTTT.

V gene TRBV9 combines with J gene TRBJ2-3; D gene ambiguous. The CDR3 runs 14 residues. The germline V gene has CDR1 SGDLS and CDR2 YYNGEE. Deletions cut 2 bases from V and 2 bases from J, with 9 bases between. In DNA form, the CDR3 reads TGTGCCAGCAGCGTTCAGGTTGCCACAGATACGCAGTATTTT. The encoded protein is CASSVQVATDTQYF.

The count of this clone is one. V usage is TRBV12-5 and J usage is TRBJ2-7, with D possibly TRBD2 on 5 matching bases. V gave up 4 bases and J gave up 7 bases, with 5 bases separating them. Germline V gene data show CDR1 as LGHNT and CDR2 as FRNRAP. CDR3 size: 10 residues. The CDR3 region is CASGSGEQYF. CDR3 in DNA: TGTGCTAGTGGTTCGGGGGAGCAGTACTTC.

The rearrangement uses TRBV5-1 and TRBJ2-5; TRBD2 matches 13 bases. The V gene end was trimmed by 3 bases and the J gene end by 0 bases; junction bases not matched to a gene: 2. Germline CDR1 SGHRS, CDR2 YFSETQ. The CDR3 has 16 amino acids. CDR3 coding DNA: TGCGCCAGCAGCTCCGGACTAGCGGGGGACCAAGAGACCCAGTACTTC. Protein: CASSSGLAGDQETQYF.

The chain has TRBV12-5 and TRBJ1-1; TRBD1 might be the D (6 bases). V shed 2 bases and J shed 2 bases, with 12 bases lying between them. Germline V gene lookup returns CDR1 LGHNT and CDR2 FRNRAP. The CDR3 contains 15 residues. This chain's CDR3 is CASGLIRGVNTEAFF. The CDR3 region has the DNA TGTGCTAGTGGTTTGATCAGGGGAGTAAACACTGAAGCTTTCTTT.

V and J are TRBV4-3 and TRBJ2-5; the match to TRBD2 covers 9 bases. CDR3 length: 17 residues. From germline, CDR1 is LGHNA and CDR2 YSLEER. V lost 0 bases and J lost 5; bases outside the gene matches: 10. The CDR3 spells CASSQDRDSGGRETQYF. The DNA of the CDR3 is TGCGCCAGCAGCCAAGATCGGGATAGCGGGGGTAGGGAGACCCAGTACTTC.

This clone has only one observation. The sample has other DNA sequences that encode this CDR3 too. This chain uses TRBV28 with TRBJ1-6, with D hard to call. Trimming pared 8 bases from V and 7 bases from J, leaving 9 bases between. This CDR3 is 12 amino acids long. Germline CDR1 MDHEN, CDR2 SYDVKM. CDR3 coding DNA: TGTGCCAGCCTAGAGGTGAATTCACCCCTCCACTTT. Its translation: CASLEVNSPLHF.

The chain uses TRBV4-3 and TRBJ2-7; either TRBD1 or TRBD2 may fit D (5 bases each). The CDR3 is 13 residues long. Trimming took 0 bases from V and 7 from J, leaving 10 bases between them. CDR1 is LGHNA and CDR2 is YSLEER in the germline V gene. The CDR3 DNA reads as TGCGCCAGCAGCCAAGACGGGACCACGGAGCAGTACTTC. Amino acids: CASSQDGTTEQYF.

The chain links TRBV10-3 to TRBJ2-7; 10 nucleotides line up with TRBD2. Germline V gives CDR1 ENHRY, CDR2 SYGVKD. The CDR3 length is 15 residues. V shed 0 bases, J shed 2 bases, and the junction held 1 base outside the gene matches. CDR3 sequence: CAISESSGGAYEQYF. For the CDR3, the DNA is TGTGCCATCAGTGAGTCGAGCGGGGGGGCCTACGAGCAGTACTTC.

This chain links TRBV28 with TRBJ2-7; tentative D call: TRBD1 (5 bases). Germline CDR1 is MDHEN and CDR2 is SYDVKM. The CDR3 sequence is 14 residues long. Trimming stripped 2 bases from V and 6 bases from J, with 14 bases between. The CDR3 sequence: CASSLLAGLPEQYF. CDR3 coding DNA: TGTGCCAGCAGTTTACTTGCAGGGTTACCCGAGCAGTACTTC.